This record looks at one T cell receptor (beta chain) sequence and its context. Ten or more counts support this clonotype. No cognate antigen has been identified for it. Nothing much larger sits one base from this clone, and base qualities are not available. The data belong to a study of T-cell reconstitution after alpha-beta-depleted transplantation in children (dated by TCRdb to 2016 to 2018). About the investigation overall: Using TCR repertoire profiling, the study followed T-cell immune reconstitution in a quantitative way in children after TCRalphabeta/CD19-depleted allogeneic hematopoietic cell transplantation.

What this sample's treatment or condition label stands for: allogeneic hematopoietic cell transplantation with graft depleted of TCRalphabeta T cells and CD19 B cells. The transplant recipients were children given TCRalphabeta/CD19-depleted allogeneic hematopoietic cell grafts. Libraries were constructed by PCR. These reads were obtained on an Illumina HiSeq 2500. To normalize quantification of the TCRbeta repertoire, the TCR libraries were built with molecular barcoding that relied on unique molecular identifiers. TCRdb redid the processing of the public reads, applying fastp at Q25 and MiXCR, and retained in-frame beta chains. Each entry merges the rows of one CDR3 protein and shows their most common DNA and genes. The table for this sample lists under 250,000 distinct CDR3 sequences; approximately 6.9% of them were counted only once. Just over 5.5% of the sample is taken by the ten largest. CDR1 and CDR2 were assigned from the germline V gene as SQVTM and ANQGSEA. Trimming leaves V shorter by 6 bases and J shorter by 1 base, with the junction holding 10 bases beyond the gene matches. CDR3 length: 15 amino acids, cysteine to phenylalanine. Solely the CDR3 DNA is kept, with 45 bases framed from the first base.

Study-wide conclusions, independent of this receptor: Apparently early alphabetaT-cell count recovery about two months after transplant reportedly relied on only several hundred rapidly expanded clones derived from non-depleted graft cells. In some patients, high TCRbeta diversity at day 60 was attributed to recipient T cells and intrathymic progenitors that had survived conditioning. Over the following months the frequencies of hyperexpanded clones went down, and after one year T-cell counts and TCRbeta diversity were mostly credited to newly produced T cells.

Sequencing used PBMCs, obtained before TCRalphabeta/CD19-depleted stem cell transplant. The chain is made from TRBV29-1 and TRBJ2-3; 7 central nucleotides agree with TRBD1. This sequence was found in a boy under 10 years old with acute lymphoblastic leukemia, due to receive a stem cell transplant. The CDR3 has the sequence CSVAGAGGGTDTQYF. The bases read TGCAGCGTGGCTGGGGCAGGGGGAGGCACAGATACGCAGTATTTT.